This paragraph covers one T cell receptor beta chain sequence. The CDR3 runs to 15 residues. Trimming pared 5 bases from V and 4 bases from J, leaving 17 bases between. Germline assignment: CDR1 SGHAT and CDR2 FQNNGV. These data come from a study of blood T cell repertoires in COVID-19. Assay used: immunoSEQ multiplex PCR; TCRdb lists only in-frame clones, some missing. The data contain 95,000 to 100,000 clones, about 90% of them singletons. The chain recombines TRBV11-2 with TRBJ1-2; D may be TRBD1 (6 bases). The sequencing input was peripheral blood. The clonotype was recovered from a woman aged 25-40 years with acute or convalescent COVID-19. The DNA of the CDR3 is TGTGCCAGCAGCCGCACCGGGACACGTCTCTATGGCTACACCTTC. This gives the protein CASSRTGTRLYGYTF.